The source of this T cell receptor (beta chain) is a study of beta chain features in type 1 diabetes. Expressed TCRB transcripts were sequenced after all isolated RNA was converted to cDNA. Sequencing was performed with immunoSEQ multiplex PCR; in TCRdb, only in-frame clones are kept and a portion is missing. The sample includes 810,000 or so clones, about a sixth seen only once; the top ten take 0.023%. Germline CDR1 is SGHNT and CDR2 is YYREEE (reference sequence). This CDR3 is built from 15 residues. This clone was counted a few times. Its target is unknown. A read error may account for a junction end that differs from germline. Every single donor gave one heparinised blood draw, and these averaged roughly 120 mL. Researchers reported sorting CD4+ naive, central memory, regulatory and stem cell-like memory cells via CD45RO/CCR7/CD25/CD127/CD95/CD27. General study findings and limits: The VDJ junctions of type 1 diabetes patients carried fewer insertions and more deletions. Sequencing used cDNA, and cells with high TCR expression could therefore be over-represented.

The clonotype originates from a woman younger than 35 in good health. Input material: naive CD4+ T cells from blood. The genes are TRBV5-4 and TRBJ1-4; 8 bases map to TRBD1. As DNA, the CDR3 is TGCGCCAGCAGCCAACAGGACAGGGTTGGGGAAAAACTGTTTTTT. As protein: CASSQQDRVGEKLFF.